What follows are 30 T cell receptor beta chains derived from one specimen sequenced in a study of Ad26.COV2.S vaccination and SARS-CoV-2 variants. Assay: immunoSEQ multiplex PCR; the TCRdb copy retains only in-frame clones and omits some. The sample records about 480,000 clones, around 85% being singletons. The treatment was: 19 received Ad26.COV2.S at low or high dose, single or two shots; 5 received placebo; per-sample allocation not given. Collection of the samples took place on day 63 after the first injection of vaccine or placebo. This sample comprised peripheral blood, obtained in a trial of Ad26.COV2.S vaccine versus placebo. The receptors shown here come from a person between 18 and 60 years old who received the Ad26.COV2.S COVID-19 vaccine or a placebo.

The CDR3: CASSVGWGEQFF. DNA for the CDR3: TGTGCCAGCAGCGTAGGATGGGGTGAGCAGTTCTTC. V and J are TRBV9 and TRBJ2-1; D is undetermined. Germline-derived CDR1 and CDR2 are SGDLS and YYNGEE. The CDR3 has 12 residues. Trimming took off 0 bases at V and 9 bases at J, with 7 bases between the two ends.

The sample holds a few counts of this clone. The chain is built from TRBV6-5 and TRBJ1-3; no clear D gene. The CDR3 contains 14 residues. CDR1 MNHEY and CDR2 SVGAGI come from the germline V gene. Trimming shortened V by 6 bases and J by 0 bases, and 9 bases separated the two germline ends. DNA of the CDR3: TGTGCCAGCAGGAGACCGTTCTCTGGAAACACCATATATTTT. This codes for CASRRPFSGNTIYF.

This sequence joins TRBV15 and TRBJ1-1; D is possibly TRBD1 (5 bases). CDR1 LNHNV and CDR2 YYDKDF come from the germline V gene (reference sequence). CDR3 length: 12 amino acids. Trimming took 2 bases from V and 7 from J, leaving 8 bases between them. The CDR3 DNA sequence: TGTGCCACCAGCAGACCTCAGGGTGAAGCTTTCTTT. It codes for CATSRPQGEAFF.

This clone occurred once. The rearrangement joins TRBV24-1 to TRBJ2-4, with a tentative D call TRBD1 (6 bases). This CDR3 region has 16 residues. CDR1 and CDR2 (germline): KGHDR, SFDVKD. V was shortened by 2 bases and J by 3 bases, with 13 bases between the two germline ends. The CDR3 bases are TGTGCCACCAGTGATTCCGGACAGAGCCTCAAAAACATTCAGTACTTC. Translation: CATSDSGQSLKNIQYF.

The CDR3 loop reads CASSPLADSYEQYF. DNA for the CDR3: TGTGCCAGCAGTCCACTAGCGGATTCCTACGAGCAGTACTTC. The chain recombines TRBV27 with TRBJ2-7, with 8 bases matching TRBD2. The CDR3 contains 14 residues. J gave up 1 base and V 5 bases, and 4 bases lay outside the gene matches. Germline assignment: CDR1 MNHEY and CDR2 SMNVEV (reference sequence).

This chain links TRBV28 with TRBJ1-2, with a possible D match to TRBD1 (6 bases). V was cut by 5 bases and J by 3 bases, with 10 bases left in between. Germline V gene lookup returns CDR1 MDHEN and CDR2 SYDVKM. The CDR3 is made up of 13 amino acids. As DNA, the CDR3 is TGTGCCAGCAGTCTACAGGGAGACTATGGCTACACCTTC. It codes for CASSLQGDYGYTF.

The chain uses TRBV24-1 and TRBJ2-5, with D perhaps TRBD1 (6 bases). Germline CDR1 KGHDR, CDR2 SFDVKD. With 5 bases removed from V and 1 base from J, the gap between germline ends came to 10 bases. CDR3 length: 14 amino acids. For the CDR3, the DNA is TGTGCCACCAGTGCAGGGGACCCCCAAGAGACCCAGTACTTC. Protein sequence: CATSAGDPQETQYF.

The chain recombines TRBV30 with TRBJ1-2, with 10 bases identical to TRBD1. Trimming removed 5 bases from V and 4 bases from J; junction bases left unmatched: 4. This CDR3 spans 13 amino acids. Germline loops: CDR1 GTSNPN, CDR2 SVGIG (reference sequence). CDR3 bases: TGTGCCTGGGGGACAGGGGCCTTCTATGGCTACACCTTC. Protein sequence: CAWGTGAFYGYTF.

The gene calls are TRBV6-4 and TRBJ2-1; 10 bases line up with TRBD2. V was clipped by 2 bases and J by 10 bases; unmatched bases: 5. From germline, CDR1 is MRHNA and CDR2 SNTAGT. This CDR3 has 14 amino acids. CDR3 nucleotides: TGTGCCAGCAGTGACAGCGGGAGGGCCGGGGAGCAGTTCTTC. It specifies CASSDSGRAGEQFF.

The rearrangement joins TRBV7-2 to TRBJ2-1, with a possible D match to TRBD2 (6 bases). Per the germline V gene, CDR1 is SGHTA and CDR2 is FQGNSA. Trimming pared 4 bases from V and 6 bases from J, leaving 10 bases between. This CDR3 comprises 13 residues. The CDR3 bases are TGTGCCAGCAGCTCTAGGGGAGGCAATGAGCAGTTCTTC. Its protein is CASSSRGGNEQFF.

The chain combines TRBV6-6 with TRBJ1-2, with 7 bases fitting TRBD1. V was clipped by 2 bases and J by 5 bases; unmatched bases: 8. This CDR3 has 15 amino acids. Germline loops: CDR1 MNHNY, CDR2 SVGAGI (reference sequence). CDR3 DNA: TGTGCCAGCAGTTACCTGCAGGGGGATGCGTATGGCTACACCTTC. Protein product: CASSYLQGDAYGYTF.

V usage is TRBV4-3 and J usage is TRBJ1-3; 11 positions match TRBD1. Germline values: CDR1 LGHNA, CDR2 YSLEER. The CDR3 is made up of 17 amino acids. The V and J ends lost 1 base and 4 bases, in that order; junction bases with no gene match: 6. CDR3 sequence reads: CASSQGGQGASGNTIYF. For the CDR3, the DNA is TGCGCCAGCAGCCAAGGTGGACAGGGGGCGAGCGGAAACACCATATATTTT.

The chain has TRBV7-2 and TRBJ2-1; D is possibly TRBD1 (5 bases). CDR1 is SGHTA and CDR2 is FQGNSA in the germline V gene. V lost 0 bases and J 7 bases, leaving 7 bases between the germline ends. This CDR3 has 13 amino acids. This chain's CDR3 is CASSLAGRNEQFF. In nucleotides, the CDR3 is TGTGCCAGCAGCTTAGCGGGGCGGAATGAGCAGTTCTTC.

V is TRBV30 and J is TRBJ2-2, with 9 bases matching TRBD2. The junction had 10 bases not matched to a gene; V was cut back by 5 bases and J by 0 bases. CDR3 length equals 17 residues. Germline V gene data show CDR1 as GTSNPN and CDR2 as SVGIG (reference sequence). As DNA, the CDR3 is TGTGCCTGGTCTCGACTAGCGGAGTTACCGAACACCGGGGAGCTGTTTTTT. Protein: CAWSRLAELPNTGELFF.

CDR3 in DNA: TGTGCCAGCAGCATCACCGGGACAGGGGTTTACAATGAGCAGTTCTTC. This sequence encodes CASSITGTGVYNEQFF. This rearrangement joins TRBV7-2 to TRBJ2-1; 10 bases are shared with TRBD1. The CDR3 runs to 16 residues. The V gene end was trimmed by 5 bases and the J gene end by 4 bases; junction bases not matched to a gene: 8. Germline-derived CDR1 and CDR2 are SGHTA and FQGNSA.

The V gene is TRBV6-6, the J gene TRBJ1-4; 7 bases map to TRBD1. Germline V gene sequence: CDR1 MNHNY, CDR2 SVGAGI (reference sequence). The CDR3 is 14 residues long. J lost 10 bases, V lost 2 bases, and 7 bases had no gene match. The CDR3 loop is CASSYLADRRKLFF. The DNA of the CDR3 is TGTGCCAGCAGTTACCTTGCGGACAGGAGAAAACTGTTTTTT.

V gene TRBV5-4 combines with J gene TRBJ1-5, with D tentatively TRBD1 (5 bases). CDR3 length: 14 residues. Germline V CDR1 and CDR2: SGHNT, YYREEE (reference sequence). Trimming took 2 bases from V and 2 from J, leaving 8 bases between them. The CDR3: CASSLMGRNQPQHF. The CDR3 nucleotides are TGTGCCAGCAGCTTAATGGGGCGCAATCAGCCCCAGCATTTT. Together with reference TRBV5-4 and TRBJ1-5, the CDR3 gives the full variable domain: ETGVTQSPTHLIKTRGQQVTLRCSSQSGHNTVSWYQQALGQGPQFIFQYYREEENGRGNFPPRFSGLQFPNYSSELNVNALELDDSALYLCASSLMGRNQPQHFGDGTRLSIL.

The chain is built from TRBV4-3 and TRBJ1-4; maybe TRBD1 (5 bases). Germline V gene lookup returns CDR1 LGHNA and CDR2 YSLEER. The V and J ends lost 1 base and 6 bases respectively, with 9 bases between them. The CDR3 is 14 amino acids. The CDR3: CASSQGGSDEKLFF. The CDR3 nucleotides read TGCGCCAGCAGCCAAGGGGGGTCTGATGAAAAACTGTTTTTT.

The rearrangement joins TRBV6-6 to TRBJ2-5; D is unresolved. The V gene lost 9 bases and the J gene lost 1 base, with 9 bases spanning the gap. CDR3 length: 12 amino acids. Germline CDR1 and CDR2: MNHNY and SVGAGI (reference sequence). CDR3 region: CASGSVQETQYF. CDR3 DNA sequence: TGTGCCAGTGGCAGTGTCCAAGAGACCCAGTACTTC.

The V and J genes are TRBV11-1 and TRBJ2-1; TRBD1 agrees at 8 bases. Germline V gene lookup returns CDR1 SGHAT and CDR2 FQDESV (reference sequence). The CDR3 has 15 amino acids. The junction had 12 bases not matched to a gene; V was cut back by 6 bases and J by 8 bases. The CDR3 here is CASRRHRDRTDEQFF. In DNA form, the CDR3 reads TGTGCCAGCAGGAGACACAGGGACAGGACGGATGAGCAGTTCTTC.

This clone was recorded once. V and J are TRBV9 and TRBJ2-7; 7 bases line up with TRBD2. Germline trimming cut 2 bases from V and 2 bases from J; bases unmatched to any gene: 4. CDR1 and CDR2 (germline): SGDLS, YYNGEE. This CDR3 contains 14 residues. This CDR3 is CASSVSGDAYEQYF. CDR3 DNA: TGTGCCAGCAGCGTGAGCGGGGACGCCTACGAGCAGTACTTC.

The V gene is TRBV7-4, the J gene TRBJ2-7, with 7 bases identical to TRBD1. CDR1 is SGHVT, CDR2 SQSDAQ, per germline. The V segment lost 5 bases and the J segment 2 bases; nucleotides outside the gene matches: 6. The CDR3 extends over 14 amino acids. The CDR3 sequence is CASSARQGTYEQYF. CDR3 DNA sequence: TGTGCCAGCAGCGCCCGACAGGGAACCTACGAGCAGTACTTC.

The CDR3 loop is CASSPPGGPEKLFF. The CDR3 nucleotides read TGTGCCAGCAGCCCGCCTGGTGGGCCTGAAAAACTGTTTTTT. The chain has TRBV7-9 and TRBJ1-4; no reliable D call. Germline lookup yields CDR1 SEHNR and CDR2 FQNEAQ (reference sequence). V dropped 5 bases and J dropped 7 bases, with 14 bases sitting between them. The CDR3 consists of 14 residues.

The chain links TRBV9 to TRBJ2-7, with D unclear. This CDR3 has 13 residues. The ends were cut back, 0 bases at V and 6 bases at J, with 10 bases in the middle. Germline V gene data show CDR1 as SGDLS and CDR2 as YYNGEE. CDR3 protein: CASSVAPQSEQYF. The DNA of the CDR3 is TGTGCCAGCAGCGTAGCTCCCCAGAGCGAGCAGTACTTC.

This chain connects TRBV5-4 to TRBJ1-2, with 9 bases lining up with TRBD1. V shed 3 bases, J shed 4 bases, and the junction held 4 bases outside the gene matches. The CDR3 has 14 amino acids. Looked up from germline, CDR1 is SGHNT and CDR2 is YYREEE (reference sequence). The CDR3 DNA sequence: TGTGCCAGCAGCTCCGGGACAGGGCGCTATGGCTACACCTTC. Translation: CASSSGTGRYGYTF.

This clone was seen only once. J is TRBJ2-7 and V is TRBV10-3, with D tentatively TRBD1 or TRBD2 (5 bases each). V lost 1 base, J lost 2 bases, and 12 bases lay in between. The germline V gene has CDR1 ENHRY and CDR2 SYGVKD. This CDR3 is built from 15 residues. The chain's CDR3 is CAISEYTGTPYEQYF. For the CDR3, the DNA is TGTGCCATCAGTGAGTACACCGGGACCCCCTACGAGCAGTACTTC.

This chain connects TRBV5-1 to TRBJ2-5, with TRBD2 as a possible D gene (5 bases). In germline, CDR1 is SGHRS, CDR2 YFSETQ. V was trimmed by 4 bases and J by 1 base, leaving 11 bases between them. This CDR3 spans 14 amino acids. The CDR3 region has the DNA TGCGCCAGCAGCCGGGAAGCAGCCCAAGAGACCCAGTACTTC. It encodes CASSREAAQETQYF.

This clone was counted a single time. For the CDR3, the DNA is TGTGCCAGCAGACCGGGACAGGGTAGGGCGAATGAGCAGTTCTTC. Translated, it gives CASRPGQGRANEQFF. The V call is TRBV9, the J call TRBJ2-1; 9 nucleotides match TRBD1. Germline CDR1 SGDLS, CDR2 YYNGEE. V dropped 5 bases and J dropped 7; count of bases not matched to a gene: 10. CDR3 length: 15 residues.

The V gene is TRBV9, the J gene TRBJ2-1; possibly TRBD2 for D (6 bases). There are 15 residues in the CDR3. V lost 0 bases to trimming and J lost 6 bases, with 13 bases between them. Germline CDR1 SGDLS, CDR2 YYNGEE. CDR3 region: CASSVDAGSSNEQFF. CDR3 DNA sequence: TGTGCCAGCAGCGTAGATGCCGGGAGCTCCAATGAGCAGTTCTTC.

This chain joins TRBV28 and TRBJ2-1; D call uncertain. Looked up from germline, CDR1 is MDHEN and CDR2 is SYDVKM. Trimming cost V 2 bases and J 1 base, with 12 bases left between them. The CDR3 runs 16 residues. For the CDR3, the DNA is TGTGCCAGCAGTTTAAACCGGCCCGGGTCCTACAATGAGCAGTTCTTC. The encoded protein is CASSLNRPGSYNEQFF.